This TCR beta chain is from a study of CXCR3-negative and CXCR3-positive naive CD8 T cells. The study's findings and limits: Partial loss of CXCR3 expression followed cryopreservation; most assays used fresh PBMCs.

The CDR3 is 14 amino acids. Germline V CDR1 and CDR2: SGHTA, FQGNSA. In regard to this clonotype: Its antigen is undetermined.

In preparing the TRB cDNA libraries, 5' RACE with UMI labels was used. For each CDR3 protein, TCRdb gives one entry from its re-call of the 5' RACE reads, without DNA. Across approximately 83,000 distinct CDR3 sequences, the top ten clones capture around 1.8% of the sample. The sequencing input was naive CXCR3- CD8+ T cells from blood. Indicated subset: CD45RO-CCR7+CD27+CD95- naive CD8+ T cells lacking CXCR3 (TNR3-). The genes are TRBV7-2 and TRBJ2-7; absent DNA, TCRdb's TRBD1 call cannot be checked. This receptor was identified in a human donor in good health. Some clones in this sample may be carry-over from other donors' samples. The CDR3 loop is CASSVGAGAYEQYF.